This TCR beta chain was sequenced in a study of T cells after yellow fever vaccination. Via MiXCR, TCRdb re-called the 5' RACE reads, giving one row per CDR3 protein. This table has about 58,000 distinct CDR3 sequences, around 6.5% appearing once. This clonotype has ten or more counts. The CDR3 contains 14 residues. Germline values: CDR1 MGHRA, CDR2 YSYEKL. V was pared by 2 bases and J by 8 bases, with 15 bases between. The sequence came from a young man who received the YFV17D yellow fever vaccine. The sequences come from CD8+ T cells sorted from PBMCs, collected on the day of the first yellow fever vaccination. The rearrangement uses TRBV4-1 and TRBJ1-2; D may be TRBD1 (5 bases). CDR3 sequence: CASSQILQARGYTF. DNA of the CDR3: TGCGCCAGCAGCCAAATACTACAGGCCAGGGGCTACACCTTC.